The clone carrying this T cell receptor (beta chain) was seen a single time. Its antigen is undetermined. TCRdb passed the RT-PCR reads through MiXCR, listing each CDR3 protein once. The sample has a few thousand distinct CDR3 sequences; over 60% are singletons. The sample originates from a study of yellow fever vaccine responses in identical twins. Regarding the study as a whole: Reports say the vaccine T cell response in twins looked partly convergent and partly personalized.

V was clipped by 4 bases and J by 2 bases, with 15 bases between them. The CDR3 length is 15 residues. In germline, CDR1 is SQVTM, CDR2 ANQGSEA. V usage is TRBV29-1 and J usage is TRBJ2-1, with D perhaps TRBD2 (7 bases). The sequence came from a woman between 18 and 29 years old who received the yellow fever vaccine. This specimen consisted of T cells from blood (PBMCs), unsorted or a sorted subset (not recorded which), obtained before or after yellow fever vaccination (not recorded which). The CDR3 bases are TGCAGCGTTGTTGGGGGGGGCGCAACCTACAATGAGCAGTTCTTC. It encodes CSVVGGGATYNEQFF.